This T cell receptor (beta chain) derives from a study of patients and donors after allogeneic stem cell transplantation. From the RT-PCR reads, TCRdb called clonotypes with MiXCR, one entry per CDR3 protein. Here the sample spans a few thousand distinct CDR3 sequences, around 8.5% being singletons. This clonotype counts as medium-sized (0.01 to 0.1%). Trimming cost V 0 bases and J 3 bases; bases outside gene matches: 2. This CDR3 has 15 amino acids. Germline V gene lookup returns CDR1 MNHEY and CDR2 SVGAGI. V gene TRBV6-5 combines with J gene TRBJ2-7; 10 bases match TRBD1. The clonotype originates from a human donor who was either an allogeneic HSCT recipient or a stem cell or donor lymphocyte infusion donor (not recorded which). It is not recorded whose cells these are; they may come from a transplant donor. The sample comprised blood, either unsorted or a sorted T cell fraction (not recorded which). CDR3 sequence (DNA): TGTGCCAGCAGTTACTCGGGACAGGGGATCTACGAGCAGTACTTC. Amino acids: CASSYSGQGIYEQYF.